This T cell receptor (beta chain) was sequenced in a study of identifying expanded T cells in peripheral blood. About this clone itself: What it binds is not known.

TCRdb's copy holds only in-frame clones and misses some; the assay was immunoSEQ multiplex PCR. Of more than 65,000 clones listed, 75% to 90% are singletons. Healthy donors had no documented immune events, such as infections, while sampled. Germline CDR1 is SGDLS and CDR2 is YYNGEE. V dropped 0 bases and J dropped 0 bases, with 13 bases sitting between them. The CDR3 length is 17 residues. Regarding the study as a whole: Technical replicates showed roughly 1.2 changed clones; approximately 2 weeks roughly 16; four weeks 19. Two-week clone count variance significantly increased as total template count grew.

The chain couples TRBV9 to TRBJ2-1; the D gene is possibly TRBD2 (5 bases). Input material: blood. The receptor's source is a person aged 18 to 75 in good health. This CDR3 reads CASSVGLAQSSYNEQFF. The CDR3 nucleotides are TGTGCCAGCAGCGTAGGATTAGCGCAGAGCTCCTACAATGAGCAGTTCTTC.